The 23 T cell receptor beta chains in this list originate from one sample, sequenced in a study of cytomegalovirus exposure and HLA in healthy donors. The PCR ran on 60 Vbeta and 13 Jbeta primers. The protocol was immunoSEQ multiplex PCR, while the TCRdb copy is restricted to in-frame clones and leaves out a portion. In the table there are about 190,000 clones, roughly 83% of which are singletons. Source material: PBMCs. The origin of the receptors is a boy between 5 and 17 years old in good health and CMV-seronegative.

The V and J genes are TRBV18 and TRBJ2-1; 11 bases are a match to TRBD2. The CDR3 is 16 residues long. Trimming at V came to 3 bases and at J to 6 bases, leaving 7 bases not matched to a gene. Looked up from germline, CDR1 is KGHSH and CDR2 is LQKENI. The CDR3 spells CASSPLLAGGGNEQFF. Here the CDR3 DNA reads TGTGCCAGCTCACCCCTGTTAGCGGGAGGGGGCAATGAGCAGTTCTTC.

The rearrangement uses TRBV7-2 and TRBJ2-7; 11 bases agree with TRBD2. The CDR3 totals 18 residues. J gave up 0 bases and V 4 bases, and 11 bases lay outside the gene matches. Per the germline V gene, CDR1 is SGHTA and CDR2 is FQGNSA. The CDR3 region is CASSSRLAGSRSSYEQYF. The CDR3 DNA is TGTGCCAGCAGCTCGAGACTAGCGGGGTCTCGAAGCTCCTACGAGCAGTACTTC.

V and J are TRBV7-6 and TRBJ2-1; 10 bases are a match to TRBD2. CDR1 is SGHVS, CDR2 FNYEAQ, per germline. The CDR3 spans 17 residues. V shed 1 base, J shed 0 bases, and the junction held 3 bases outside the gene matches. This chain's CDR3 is CASSLVLAGASYNEQFF. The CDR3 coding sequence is TGTGCCAGCAGCTTAGTGCTAGCGGGAGCCTCCTACAATGAGCAGTTCTTC.

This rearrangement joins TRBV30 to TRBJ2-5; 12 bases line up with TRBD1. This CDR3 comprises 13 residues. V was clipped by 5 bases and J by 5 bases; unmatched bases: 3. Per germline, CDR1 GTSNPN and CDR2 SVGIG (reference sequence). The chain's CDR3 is CAWGTGGFETQYF. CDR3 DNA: TGTGCCTGGGGGACAGGGGGCTTCGAGACCCAGTACTTC.

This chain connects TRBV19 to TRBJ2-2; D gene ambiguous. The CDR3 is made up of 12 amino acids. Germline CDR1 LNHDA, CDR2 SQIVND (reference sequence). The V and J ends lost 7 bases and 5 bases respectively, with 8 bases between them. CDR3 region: CASTEDTGELFF. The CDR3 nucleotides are TGTGCCAGTACAGAGGATACCGGGGAGCTGTTTTTT.

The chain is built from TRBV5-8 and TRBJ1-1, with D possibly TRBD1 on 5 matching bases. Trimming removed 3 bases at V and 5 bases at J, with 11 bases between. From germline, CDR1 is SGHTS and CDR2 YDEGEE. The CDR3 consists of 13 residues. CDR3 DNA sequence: TGTGCCAGCAGCTCGGTCGGGGGGACTGAAGCTTTCTTT. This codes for CASSSVGGTEAFF.

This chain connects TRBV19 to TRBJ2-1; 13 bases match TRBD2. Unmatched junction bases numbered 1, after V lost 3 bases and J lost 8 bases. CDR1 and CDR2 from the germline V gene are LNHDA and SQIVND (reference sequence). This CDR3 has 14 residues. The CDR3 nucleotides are TGTGCCAGTAGTATTGGACTAGCGGGAGATGAGCAGTTCTTC. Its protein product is CASSIGLAGDEQFF.

CDR3 sequence: CASSLPRTGSGETQYF. The CDR3 DNA reads as TGTGCCAGCAGTTTACCCAGGACAGGGTCGGGAGAGACCCAGTACTTC. The gene calls are TRBV28 and TRBJ2-5; TRBD1 agrees at 8 bases. In germline, CDR1 is MDHEN, CDR2 SYDVKM. The length of the CDR3 is 16 residues. V was clipped by 2 bases and J by 4 bases; unmatched bases: 9.

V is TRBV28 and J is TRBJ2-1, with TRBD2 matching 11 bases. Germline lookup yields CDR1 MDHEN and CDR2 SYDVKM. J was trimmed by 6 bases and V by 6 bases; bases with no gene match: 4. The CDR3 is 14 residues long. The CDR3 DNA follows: TGTGCCAGCAGGGATCTAGCGGGAGGCAATGAGCAGTTCTTC. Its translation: CASRDLAGGNEQFF.

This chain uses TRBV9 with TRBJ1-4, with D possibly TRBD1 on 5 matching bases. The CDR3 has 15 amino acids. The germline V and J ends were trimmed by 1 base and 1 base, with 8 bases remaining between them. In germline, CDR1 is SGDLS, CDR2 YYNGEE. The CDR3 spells CASSVNTGTNEKLFF. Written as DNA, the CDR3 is TGTGCCAGCAGCGTAAACACAGGAACTAATGAAAAACTGTTTTTT.

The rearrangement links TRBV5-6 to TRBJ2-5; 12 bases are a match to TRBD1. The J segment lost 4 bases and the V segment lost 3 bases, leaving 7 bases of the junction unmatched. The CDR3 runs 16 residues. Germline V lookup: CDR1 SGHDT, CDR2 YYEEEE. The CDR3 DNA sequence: TGTGCCAGCAGCTGGCGAGGGACAGGGGGCGGAGAGACCCAGTACTTC. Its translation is CASSWRGTGGGETQYF.

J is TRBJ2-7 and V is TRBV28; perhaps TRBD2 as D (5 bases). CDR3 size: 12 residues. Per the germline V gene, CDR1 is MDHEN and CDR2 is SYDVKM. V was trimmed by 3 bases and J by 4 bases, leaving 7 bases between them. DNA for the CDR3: TGTGCCAGCAGTTTGGGGAGATACGAGCAGTACTTC. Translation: CASSLGRYEQYF.

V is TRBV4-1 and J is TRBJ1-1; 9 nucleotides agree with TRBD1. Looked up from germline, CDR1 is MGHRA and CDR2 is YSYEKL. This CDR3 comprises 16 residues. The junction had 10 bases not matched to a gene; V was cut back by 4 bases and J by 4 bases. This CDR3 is CASSRGLQGAGTEAFF. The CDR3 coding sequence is TGCGCCAGCAGCCGAGGGTTACAGGGGGCTGGCACTGAAGCTTTCTTT.

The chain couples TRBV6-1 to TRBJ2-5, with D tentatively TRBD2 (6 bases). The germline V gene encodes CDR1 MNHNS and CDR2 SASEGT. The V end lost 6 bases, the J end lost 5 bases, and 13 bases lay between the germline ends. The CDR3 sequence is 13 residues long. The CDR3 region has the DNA TGTGCCAGCAGCCGGGGACTGTCCGAGACCCAGTACTTC. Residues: CASSRGLSETQYF.

The CDR3 region has the DNA TGTGCCAGCAGCTCGGACAGGGGCGAGCAGTACTTC. It is translated as CASSSDRGEQYF. This chain connects TRBV7-3 to TRBJ2-7; 9 nucleotides align to TRBD1. This CDR3 comprises 12 residues. Germline V gene data show CDR1 as SGHTA and CDR2 as FQGTGA. J lost 6 bases, V lost 4 bases, and 1 base had no gene match.

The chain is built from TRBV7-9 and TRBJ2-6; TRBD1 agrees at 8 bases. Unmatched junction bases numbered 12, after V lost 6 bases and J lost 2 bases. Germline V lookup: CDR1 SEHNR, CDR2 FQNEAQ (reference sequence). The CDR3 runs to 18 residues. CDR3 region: CASSRTGRGLPGANVLTF. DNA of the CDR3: TGTGCCAGCAGTCGTACCGGCAGGGGGCTACCTGGGGCCAACGTCCTGACTTTC.

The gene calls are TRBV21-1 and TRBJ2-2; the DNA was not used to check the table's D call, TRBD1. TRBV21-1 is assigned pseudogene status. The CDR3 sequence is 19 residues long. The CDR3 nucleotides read TGTGCCAGCAGCAAGTGGGGGACAGGGTACGCGTGGGGCACCGGGGAGCTGTTTTTT. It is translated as CASSKWGTGYAWGTGELFF.

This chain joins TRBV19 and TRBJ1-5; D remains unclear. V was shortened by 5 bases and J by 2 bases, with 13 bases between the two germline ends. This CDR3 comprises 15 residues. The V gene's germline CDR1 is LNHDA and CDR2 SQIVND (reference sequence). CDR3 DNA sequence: TGTGCCAGTAGTGGACTCCCCCGGGGCAATCAGCCCCAGCATTTT. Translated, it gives CASSGLPRGNQPQHF.

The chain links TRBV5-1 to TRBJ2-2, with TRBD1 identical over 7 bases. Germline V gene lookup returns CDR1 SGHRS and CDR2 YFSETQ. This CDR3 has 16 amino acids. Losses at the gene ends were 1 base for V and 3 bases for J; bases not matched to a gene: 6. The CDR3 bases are TGCGCCAGCAGCTTGTCTATAGGGGGCGACACCGGGGAGCTGTTTTTT. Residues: CASSLSIGGDTGELFF.

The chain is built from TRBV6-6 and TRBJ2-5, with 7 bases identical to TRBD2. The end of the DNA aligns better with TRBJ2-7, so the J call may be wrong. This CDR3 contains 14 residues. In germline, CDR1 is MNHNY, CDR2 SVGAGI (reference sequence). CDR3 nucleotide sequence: TGTGCCAGCATCCCGGGTGGGAGGGACTCCGAGCAGTACTTC. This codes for CASIPGGRDSEQYF.

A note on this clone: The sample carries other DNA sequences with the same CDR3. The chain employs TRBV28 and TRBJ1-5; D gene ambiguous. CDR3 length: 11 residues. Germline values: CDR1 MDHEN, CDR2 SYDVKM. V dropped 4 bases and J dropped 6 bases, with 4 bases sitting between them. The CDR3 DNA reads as TGTGCCAGCAGTTATAGTCAGCCCCAGCATTTT. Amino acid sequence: CASSYSQPQHF.

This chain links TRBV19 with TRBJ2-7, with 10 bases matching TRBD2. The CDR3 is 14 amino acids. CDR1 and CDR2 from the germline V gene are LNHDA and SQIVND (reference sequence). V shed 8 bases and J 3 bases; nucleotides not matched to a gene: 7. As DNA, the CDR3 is TGTGCCAGTGCTAGCGGGGGCCATTTCTACGAGCAGTACTTC. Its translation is CASASGGHFYEQYF.

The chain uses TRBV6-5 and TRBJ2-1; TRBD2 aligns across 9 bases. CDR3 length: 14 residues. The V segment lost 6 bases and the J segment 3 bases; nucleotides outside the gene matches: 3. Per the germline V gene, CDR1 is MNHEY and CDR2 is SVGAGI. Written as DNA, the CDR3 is TGTGCCAGCAGCCAGCGGGGGGTCTACAATGAGCAGTTCTTC. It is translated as CASSQRGVYNEQFF.